Following are 29 T cell receptor beta chains from one sample sequenced in a study of T cell responses to AZD1222 COVID-19 vaccine. Sequencing was performed with immunoSEQ multiplex PCR; in TCRdb, only in-frame clones are kept and a portion is missing. This sample yields around 120,000 clones, of which approximately 90% are seen a single time; around 15% belongs to the top ten. Sequenced material: peripheral blood, taken on day 0 of AZD1222 vaccination. The receptors stem from an adult in good health.

The chain employs TRBV5-5 and TRBJ1-2; D ambiguous. The CDR3 length is 13 residues. V was cut by 4 bases and J by 3 bases, with 10 bases left in between. The germline gives CDR1 SGHKS, CDR2 YYEKEE (reference sequence). CDR3: CASSTVPDYGYTF. CDR3 DNA: TGTGCCAGCAGCACCGTCCCAGACTATGGCTACACCTTC.

The V call is TRBV6-4, the J call TRBJ1-6, with D possibly matching TRBD1 (6 bases). CDR3 size: 16 residues. Germline V lookup: CDR1 MRHNA, CDR2 SNTAGT. V lost 4 bases, J lost 7 bases, and 17 bases lay in between. The CDR3 reads CASSGGRRQGNSPLHF. The CDR3 DNA reads as TGTGCCAGCAGTGGGGGTCGACGGCAGGGGAATTCACCCCTCCACTTT.

This chain links TRBV27 with TRBJ2-3, with 9 bases lining up with TRBD2. V was pared by 6 bases and J by 3 bases, with 1 base of the junction left unmatched. Germline lookup yields CDR1 MNHEY and CDR2 SMNVEV (reference sequence). This CDR3 spans 13 amino acids. The CDR3 coding sequence is TGTGCCAGCAGGGGACTAGCTACAGATACGCAGTATTTT. Residues: CASRGLATDTQYF.

This clone has just a few counts. This rearrangement joins TRBV6-5 to TRBJ1-1, with 7 bases lining up with TRBD1. The V gene end was trimmed by 5 bases and the J gene end by 5 bases; junction bases not matched to a gene: 5. There are 13 residues in the CDR3. In germline, CDR1 is MNHEY, CDR2 SVGAGI. The CDR3 DNA reads TGTGCCAGCAGTAGACAGGGTAGGACTGAAGCTTTCTTT. The encoded protein is CASSRQGRTEAFF.

This clone was counted a few times. In DNA, the CDR3 is TGTGCCAGCAGCTTGTACCGGGGACTAGCGGGGGCAAGTGAGCAGTACTTC. This gives the protein CASSLYRGLAGASEQYF. The rearrangement joins TRBV7-8 to TRBJ2-7; TRBD2 matches at 14 bases. The germline CDR1 and CDR2 sequences are SGHVS and FQNEAQ. With V trimmed by 3 bases and J by 7 bases, 11 bases remained unmatched. The CDR3 contains 17 residues.

The CDR3 protein is CASSLGGGITEAFF. The DNA for the CDR3 is TGTGCCAGTTCTCTAGGGGGGGGTATCACTGAAGCTTTCTTT. The chain links TRBV19 to TRBJ1-1; D may be TRBD1 (6 bases). Trimming shortened V by 8 bases and J by 4 bases, and 17 bases separated the two germline ends. The CDR3 totals 14 residues. Germline-derived CDR1 and CDR2 are LNHDA and SQIVND (reference sequence).

The chain uses TRBV14 and TRBJ1-2, with 7 bases matching TRBD1. This CDR3 has 16 amino acids. V gave up 4 bases and J gave up 7 bases; unmatched junction bases: 15. CDR1 and CDR2 from the germline V gene are SGHDN and FVKESK. DNA for the CDR3: TGTGCCAGCAGCCCTTTCGGAGGGGGCCGGGGAGGTGGCTACACCTTC. Translated: CASSPFGGGRGGGYTF.

The CDR3: CASSYGQGAPYEQYF. CDR3 in DNA: TGTGCCAGCAGTTACGGTCAGGGGGCGCCCTACGAGCAGTACTTC. The chain links TRBV6-5 to TRBJ2-7; TRBD1 agrees at 8 bases. Germline CDR1 reads MNHEY; CDR2 reads SVGAGI. V lost 2 bases and J lost 2; bases outside the gene matches: 5. CDR3 size: 15 residues.

Here the CDR3 DNA reads TGTGCCAGCTCTCCCCGACAGCCCCGGGTGGGCACTGAAGCTTTCTTT. Its translation is CASSPRQPRVGTEAFF. The chain links TRBV18 to TRBJ1-1; possible D gene TRBD1, 5 bases. Germline V gene sequence: CDR1 KGHSH, CDR2 LQKENI. V gave up 6 bases and J gave up 4 bases, with 21 bases separating them. CDR3 length: 16 residues.

J is TRBJ2-3 and V is TRBV4-2; 14 nucleotides align to TRBD2. There are 21 residues in the CDR3. The ends lost 0 bases at V and 2 bases at J; junction bases unmatched: 13. Germline CDR1 and CDR2: LGHNA and YNFKEQ. The CDR3 protein is CASSQDVLSGLAGEFTDTQYF. CDR3 in DNA: TGTGCCAGCAGCCAAGATGTACTATCGGGACTAGCGGGGGAGTTCACAGATACGCAGTATTTT.

Comment on this clone: Other DNA sequences in the sample encode the same CDR3. This sequence joins TRBV7-9 and TRBJ1-5, with D perhaps TRBD1 (5 bases). This CDR3 contains 12 residues. V lost 1 base to trimming and J lost 7 bases, with 5 bases between them. Germline CDR1 is SEHNR and CDR2 is FQNEAQ (reference sequence). For the CDR3, the DNA is TGTGCCAGCAGCTTAGGGGGCCAGCCCCAGCATTTT. This encodes CASSLGGQPQHF.

This chain links TRBV27 with TRBJ1-2; the D is unclear. The CDR3 contains 12 residues. V was shortened by 8 bases and J by 8 bases, with 15 bases between the two germline ends. Per germline, CDR1 MNHEY and CDR2 SMNVEV (reference sequence). The CDR3 bases are TGTGCCAGCGGGCATGGGAGGTGGGGCTACACCTTC. Residues: CASGHGRWGYTF.

The V call is TRBV6-6, the J call TRBJ1-2; D is perhaps TRBD1 (6 bases). Per germline, CDR1 MNHNY and CDR2 SVGAGI (reference sequence). V was pared by 4 bases and J by 0 bases, with 15 bases between. This CDR3 contains 16 residues. CDR3 protein: CASSSQLGASNYGYTF. In DNA, the CDR3 is TGTGCCAGCAGTTCTCAGCTGGGGGCCTCTAACTATGGCTACACCTTC.

The chain recombines TRBV7-9 with TRBJ2-7; the D call may be TRBD1 or TRBD2 (5 bases each). Germline V lookup: CDR1 SEHNR, CDR2 FQNEAQ (reference sequence). V lost 1 base, J lost 2 bases, and 9 bases lay in between. The CDR3 is 14 residues long. The CDR3 loop reads CASSLGGLAYEQYF. The CDR3 DNA sequence: TGTGCCAGCAGCTTAGGGGGGTTGGCCTACGAGCAGTACTTC.

The chain links TRBV25-1 to TRBJ2-1; D might be TRBD1 (6 bases). Per germline, CDR1 MGHDK and CDR2 SYGVNS. CDR3 length: 16 amino acids. The V and J ends lost 1 base and 2 bases respectively, with 12 bases between them. CDR3 sequence reads: CASSEFGRGPYNEQFF. In nucleotides, the CDR3 is TGTGCCAGCAGTGAATTTGGCAGGGGCCCCTACAATGAGCAGTTCTTC.

The chain has TRBV27 and TRBJ2-2, with 8 positions matching TRBD2. Germline V lookup: CDR1 MNHEY, CDR2 SMNVEV (reference sequence). The CDR3 has 16 amino acids. Losses at the gene ends were 4 bases for V and 7 bases for J; bases not matched to a gene: 11. As DNA, the CDR3 is TGTGCCAGCAGTTCCGCGGGACTAGGCAGCAACGGGGAGCTGTTTTTT. This sequence encodes CASSSAGLGSNGELFF.

The chain joins TRBV9 to TRBJ2-1; a possible D gene is TRBD2 (6 bases). This CDR3 has 17 amino acids. Germline V gene data show CDR1 as SGDLS and CDR2 as YYNGEE. V was shortened by 3 bases and J by 4 bases, with 20 bases between the two germline ends. The CDR3 nucleotides read TGTGCCAGCAGCGCGCCTAGCGCCCCTTCGGGGTACAATGAGCAGTTCTTC. Amino acids: CASSAPSAPSGYNEQFF. Looking up the rest from reference TRBV9 and TRBJ2-1 gives the full variable domain: DSGVTQTPKHLITATGQRVTLRCSPRSGDLSVYWYQQSLDQGLQFLIQYYNGEERAKGNILERFSAQQFPDLHSELNLSSLELGDSALYFCASSAPSAPSGYNEQFFGPGTRLTVL.

This clone has only one observation. V is TRBV5-4 and J is TRBJ1-1; D unclear. With 0 bases removed from V and 11 bases from J, the gap between germline ends came to 8 bases. The CDR3 spans 11 residues. CDR1 SGHNT and CDR2 YYREEE come from the germline V gene (reference sequence). CDR3 region: CASSLDGGAFF. The CDR3 DNA reads as TGTGCCAGCAGCTTGGATGGAGGCGCTTTCTTT.

The V call is TRBV6-5, the J call TRBJ1-6; D is unclear. Germline CDR1 MNHEY, CDR2 SVGAGI. The CDR3 is 13 residues long. V was trimmed by 6 bases and J by 9 bases, leaving 12 bases between them. The CDR3 nucleotides are TGTGCCAGCAGCCGCGATCGGGGTTCACCCCTCCACTTT. It translates to CASSRDRGSPLHF.

In nucleotides, the CDR3 is TGTGCCAGCAGTTCCTCCACGCGCCAGGGTGCCTACGAGCAGTACTTC. Protein sequence: CASSSSTRQGAYEQYF. The rearrangement uses TRBV28 and TRBJ2-7; D may be TRBD1 (5 bases). The V gene lost 4 bases and the J gene lost 2 bases, with 18 bases spanning the gap. The CDR3 extends over 16 amino acids. The V gene's germline CDR1 is MDHEN and CDR2 SYDVKM.

The rearrangement joins TRBV24-1 to TRBJ2-5; TRBD1 or TRBD2 may be the D gene (5 bases each). CDR3 length equals 13 residues. The germline V gene encodes CDR1 KGHDR and CDR2 SFDVKD. The V end was cut by 8 bases, the J end by 0 bases, with 9 bases between. This chain's CDR3 is CATTVGDQETQYF. The CDR3 DNA sequence: TGTGCCACCACCGTGGGGGACCAAGAGACCCAGTACTTC.

The rearrangement links TRBV4-1 to TRBJ2-2, with no clear D. The CDR3 extends over 16 amino acids. Germline V lookup: CDR1 MGHRA, CDR2 YSYEKL. V dropped 0 bases and J dropped 3 bases, with 11 bases sitting between them. Here the CDR3 DNA reads TGCGCCAGCAGCCAAGACGGGCCAGAGGACACCGGGGAGCTGTTTTTT. Translated, it gives CASSQDGPEDTGELFF.

The chain carries TRBV5-1 and TRBJ2-3; no definite D call. This CDR3 is built from 17 residues. CDR1 is SGHRS and CDR2 is YFSETQ in the germline V gene. V was pared by 3 bases and J by 0 bases, with 17 bases between. CDR3 bases: TGCGCCAGCAGCTCCCAAGGGCCTACCCTTAGCACAGATACGCAGTATTTT. Its protein is CASSSQGPTLSTDTQYF.

This rearrangement joins TRBV19 to TRBJ1-1, with D perhaps TRBD1 (5 bases). The CDR3 is 15 amino acids. V gave up 4 bases and J gave up 4 bases, with 16 bases separating them. Per the germline V gene, CDR1 is LNHDA and CDR2 is SQIVND (reference sequence). DNA for the CDR3: TGTGCCAGTAGTAGGGGTCGAGGGGCGGCCACTGAAGCTTTCTTT. Its protein is CASSRGRGAATEAFF. The whole variable domain, filled in from reference TRBV19 and TRBJ1-1, reads DGGITQSPKYLFRKEGQNVTLSCEQNLNHDAMYWYRQDPGQGLRLIYYSQIVNDFQKGDIAEGYSVSREKKESFPLTVTSAQKNPTAFYLCASSRGRGAATEAFFGQGTRLTVV.

This clone showed up just once. The chain joins TRBV27 to TRBJ2-1; tentatively, D is TRBD2 (6 bases). This CDR3 region has 18 residues. V dropped 4 bases and J dropped 5 bases, with 24 bases sitting between them. CDR1 MNHEY and CDR2 SMNVEV come from the germline V gene (reference sequence). The CDR3 DNA follows: TGTGCCAGCAGTTCACTACCTTCCGGGACTCCGGCGAACAATGAGCAGTTCTTC. Its protein product is CASSSLPSGTPANNEQFF.

The chain links TRBV24-1 to TRBJ2-2; D unclear. Per the germline V gene, CDR1 is KGHDR and CDR2 is SFDVKD. This CDR3 is 14 amino acids long. V dropped 4 bases and J dropped 0 bases, with 5 bases sitting between them. The CDR3 DNA sequence: TGTGCCACCAGTGACTACGCGAACACCGGGGAGCTGTTTTTT. Residues: CATSDYANTGELFF.

V gene TRBV24-1 combines with J gene TRBJ2-3; 12 bases line up with TRBD1. V gave up 3 bases and J gave up 7 bases; unmatched junction bases: 22. The CDR3 is 21 amino acids. Germline V CDR1 and CDR2: KGHDR, SFDVKD. The CDR3, as DNA: TGTGCCACCAGTGATAAACCCAACCCCCGGGGGACAGGGGGCCTGAGGTATACGCAGTATTTT. Its translation is CATSDKPNPRGTGGLRYTQYF.

Note on this clone: Compared with germline, one end of the junction differs, possibly owing to a read error. The rearrangement links TRBV7-7 to TRBJ1-4; D is unresolved. The CDR3 length is 13 residues. The germline V gene has CDR1 SSHAT and CDR2 FNYEAQ (reference sequence). The CDR3 protein is CASSLRAEEKLFF. In DNA form, the CDR3 reads TGTGCTAGCAGCCTAAGGGCGGAAGAAAAACTGTTTTTT.

V gene TRBV19 combines with J gene TRBJ2-2; D may correspond to TRBD1 or TRBD2 (5 bases each). Trimming shortened V by 5 bases and J by 1 base, and 11 bases separated the two germline ends. CDR1 LNHDA and CDR2 SQIVND come from the germline V gene (reference sequence). This CDR3 comprises 15 residues. The CDR3 protein is CASSLRGRNTGELFF. CDR3 in DNA: TGTGCCAGTAGTTTGAGGGGAAGGAACACCGGGGAGCTGTTTTTT.